One and the same sample provided the 19 T cell receptor beta chains below, sequenced in a study of patients and donors after allogeneic stem cell transplantation. In TCRdb, the RT-PCR reads were re-called with MiXCR into one record per CDR3 protein. The sample lists a few hundred thousand distinct CDR3 sequences; 12% to 15% were seen once. The sequenced sample was blood, either unsorted or a sorted T cell fraction (not recorded which). The origin of the receptors is a human donor who was either an allogeneic HSCT recipient or a stem cell or donor lymphocyte infusion donor (not recorded which). It is not recorded whose cells these are; they may come from a transplant donor.

The chain has TRBV20-1 and TRBJ1-4, with TRBD1 matching 11 bases. CDR1 and CDR2 from the germline V gene are DFQATT and SNEGSKA (reference sequence). Trimming cost V 6 bases and J 7 bases; bases outside gene matches: 4. The CDR3 is 13 amino acids. The CDR3: CSARGTGGEKLFF. The CDR3 DNA follows: TGCAGTGCCCGTGGGACAGGGGGTGAAAAACTGTTTTTT.

This rearrangement joins TRBV7-3 to TRBJ2-3; D is uncertain. Germline V lookup: CDR1 SGHTA, CDR2 FQGTGA. The V and J ends lost 5 bases and 6 bases respectively, with 12 bases between them. The CDR3 is made up of 13 amino acids. In nucleotides, the CDR3 is TGTGCCAGCAGCCCAACTTCCGGGGATACGCAGTATTTT. Translating gives CASSPTSGDTQYF.

This clonotype was detected ten times or more. The chain links TRBV5-1 to TRBJ1-2, with D uncertain. The CDR3 length is 14 residues. Germline-derived CDR1 and CDR2 are SGHRS and YFSETQ. V dropped 0 bases and J dropped 2 bases, with 8 bases sitting between them. CDR3 residues: CASSLALGNYGYTF. In DNA, the CDR3 is TGCGCCAGCAGCTTGGCGTTGGGAAACTATGGCTACACCTTC.

This rearrangement joins TRBV20-1 to TRBJ1-5; tentatively, D is TRBD1 (5 bases). Trimming shortened V by 6 bases and J by 0 bases, and 12 bases separated the two germline ends. The CDR3 spans 14 residues. Germline CDR1 DFQATT, CDR2 SNEGSKA (reference sequence). The CDR3 nucleotides are TGCAGTGCATACGATGGGGGTAGCAATCAGCCCCAGCATTTT. This codes for CSAYDGGSNQPQHF.

V gene TRBV29-1 combines with J gene TRBJ2-7; tentatively, D is TRBD2 (5 bases). Germline CDR1 and CDR2: SQVTM and ANQGSEA. This CDR3 is 11 amino acids long. The V and J ends lost 7 bases and 3 bases respectively, with 10 bases between them. The DNA of the CDR3 is TGCAGCGCTAGCAATAACTACGAGCAGTACTTC. Protein product: CSASNNYEQYF.

This clonotype turned up a few times. The V call is TRBV10-3, the J call TRBJ2-5; TRBD1 or TRBD2 may be the D gene (5 bases each). Germline CDR1 ENHRY, CDR2 SYGVKD. Trimming took 2 bases from V and 4 from J, leaving 11 bases between them. The CDR3 loop spans 14 amino acids. CDR3 coding DNA: TGTGCCATCAGTGAGGGGGACGTTAGAGAGACCCAGTACTTC. Protein product: CAISEGDVRETQYF.

This chain connects TRBV6-5 to TRBJ2-1; TRBD2 matches 8 bases. V shed 4 bases, J shed 10 bases, and the junction held 15 bases outside the gene matches. The CDR3 sequence is 16 residues long. Germline loops: CDR1 MNHEY, CDR2 SVGAGI. The CDR3 nucleotides read TGTGCCAGCAGTTTTTCGGGGGGGGGCGATACTACAGAGCAGTTCTTC. This encodes CASSFSGGGDTTEQFF.

Only a few counts were recorded for this clonotype. The chain recombines TRBV5-1 with TRBJ2-6, with D hard to call. Looked up from germline, CDR1 is SGHRS and CDR2 is YFSETQ. The CDR3 runs to 18 residues. V was shortened by 1 base and J by 1 base, with 15 bases between the two germline ends. CDR3 bases: TGCGCCAGCAGCTTGAGTTGGGCCGATCCATCTGGGGCCAACGTCCTGACTTTC. Protein sequence: CASSLSWADPSGANVLTF.

As for this clonotype: Since a much larger clone is just one base distant, this may be a read error. Given the absence of the conserved phenylalanine or tryptophan at the CDR3 end, a read error is likely. The chain employs TRBV7-2 and TRBJ1-1; D is perhaps TRBD1 (5 bases). This CDR3 has 13 residues. The V gene lost 7 bases and the J gene lost 8 bases, with 17 bases spanning the gap. Germline lookup yields CDR1 SGHTA and CDR2 FQGNSA. CDR3 DNA sequence: TGTGCCAGCACCCCTCCTGGGACGCCGGAAGCTTTCTGT. It translates to CASTPPGTPEAFC.

Details on this clonotype: A much larger clone sits a single nucleotide away, making a read error possible. The limits of the CDR3 on the DNA are not certain, so only TCRdb's listed CDR3 is given. V and J are TRBV19 and TRBJ2-3; TRBD2, the D gene given by the table, was not confirmed from the DNA. A total of 14 residues make up the CDR3, ends included. The germline V gene has CDR1 LNHDA and CDR2 SQIVND (reference sequence). The chain's CDR3 is CASSWASGADTRYF.

This clonotype was counted between two and nine times. The CDR3 spells CASSLEGLGWTGELFF. As DNA, the CDR3 is TGTGCCAGCAGCTTGGAGGGACTAGGATGGACCGGGGAGCTGTTTTTT. The V call is TRBV5-6, the J call TRBJ2-2; 8 bases map to TRBD2. CDR1 is SGHDT, CDR2 YYEEEE, per germline. This CDR3 comprises 16 residues. V dropped 0 bases and J dropped 5; count of bases not matched to a gene: 6.

The gene calls are TRBV19 and TRBJ1-2, with D unclear. Looked up from germline, CDR1 is LNHDA and CDR2 is SQIVND (reference sequence). The CDR3 has 13 residues. V lost 5 bases and J lost 1, with 8 bases in between. The CDR3 region is CASSYRDNYGYTF. CDR3 in DNA: TGTGCCAGTAGTTACAGAGATAACTATGGCTACACCTTC.

This clonotype has more than one count but fewer than ten. V usage is TRBV12-3 or TRBV12-4 and J usage is TRBJ1-2; D unresolved. Trimming shortened V by 1 base and J by 8 bases, and 8 bases separated the two germline ends. CDR3 length equals 12 residues. The CDR3 here is CASSLGHPGYTF. CDR3 DNA: TGTGCCAGCAGTTTAGGACACCCCGGCTACACCTTC.

The chain couples TRBV18 to TRBJ1-3; maybe TRBD1 (5 bases). The germline V gene has CDR1 KGHSH and CDR2 LQKENI. Trimming left V 2 bases short and J 7 bases short, with 18 bases between. The CDR3 length is 16 residues. In DNA, the CDR3 is TGTGCCAGCTCACCAACGGGGCCCCAAGGTCGGAACACCATATATTTT. This sequence encodes CASSPTGPQGRNTIYF.

In DNA form, the CDR3 reads TGTGCCAGCAGCCCAACTCCGGGACAGGGTATGGACTACACCTTC. Encoded protein: CASSPTPGQGMDYTF. This chain links TRBV11-1 with TRBJ1-2; 9 positions agree with TRBD1. The CDR3 is 15 residues long. Germline trimming cut 5 bases from V and 10 bases from J; bases unmatched to any gene: 14. Per the germline V gene, CDR1 is SGHAT and CDR2 is FQDESV (reference sequence).

The sample holds a few counts of this clonotype. The rearrangement joins TRBV4-3 to TRBJ2-7; D remains unclear. The CDR3 spans 14 residues. Trimming cost V 0 bases and J 4 bases, with 10 bases left between them. Germline V CDR1 and CDR2: LGHNA, YSLEER. The CDR3 DNA is TGCGCCAGCAGCCAAGATCGGGCGAATTACGAGCAGTACTTC. Its protein is CASSQDRANYEQYF.

This clonotype was counted many times. The chain employs TRBV18 and TRBJ1-4, with TRBD1 as a possible D gene (5 bases). The CDR3 is 16 amino acids. Germline CDR1 is KGHSH and CDR2 is LQKENI. Trimming removed 3 bases from V and 7 bases from J, with 18 bases in between. The CDR3 DNA is TGTGCCAGCTCACCGGACAAAGATAGATACAGTGAAAAACTGTTTTTT. It yields the protein CASSPDKDRYSEKLFF.

This clonotype showed up many times. Germline is not matched at one junction end, which may reflect a read error. The CDR3: CASSLALYSEQFF. Written as DNA, the CDR3 is TGTGCCAGCAGCTTAGCTTTGTACAGTGAGCAGTTCTTC. The chain carries TRBV7-8 and TRBJ2-1; D is unresolved. From germline, CDR1 is SGHVS and CDR2 FQNEAQ. CDR3 length: 13 residues.

V gene TRBV7-2 combines with J gene TRBJ1-1; D is unresolved. There are 15 residues in the CDR3. With 4 bases removed from V and 2 bases from J, the gap between germline ends came to 14 bases. CDR1 and CDR2 (germline): SGHTA, FQGNSA. The CDR3 reads CASSSQLGRNTEAFF. The CDR3 DNA sequence: TGTGCCAGCAGCTCCCAACTGGGGAGAAACACTGAAGCTTTCTTT.